Below are 14 T cell receptor beta chains sequenced from a single sample in a study of siplizumab effects on memory and regulatory T cells. Assay: immunoSEQ multiplex PCR; the TCRdb copy retains only in-frame clones and omits some. The repertoire holds 55,000 to 80,000 clones, with around three quarters as singletons. Sequencing used memory CD4+ T cells sorted from blood. These receptors were collected from a human donor in good health.

The V call is TRBV28, the J call TRBJ1-1, with no clear D. The CDR3 is 12 amino acids. Germline V gene sequence: CDR1 MDHEN, CDR2 SYDVKM. V was pared by 2 bases and J by 8 bases, with 9 bases between. CDR3 residues: CASSLMTSEAFF. The CDR3 coding sequence is TGTGCCAGCAGTTTAATGACATCGGAAGCTTTCTTT.

This clone was observed a handful of times. The chain is built from TRBV11-2 and TRBJ1-6; maybe TRBD1 (6 bases). V was trimmed by 2 bases and J by 9 bases, leaving 11 bases between them. The CDR3 consists of 14 residues. CDR1 is SGHAT, CDR2 FQNNGV, per germline. The CDR3, as DNA: TGTGCCAGCAGCTTACAGGGGACCATTTCACCCCTCCACTTT. Protein: CASSLQGTISPLHF.

The chain has TRBV23-1 and TRBJ2-1; 11 bases are shared with TRBD2. TRBV23-1 is classed as an ORF, of uncertain function. After removal of 3 bases from V and 3 bases from J, the junction contained 7 bases not matched to a gene. The CDR3 is 17 residues long. As DNA, the CDR3 is TGCGCCAGCAGTCAGTCTAGCGGGGGGCCCATCTACAATGAGCAGTTCTTC. Its protein product is CASSQSSGGPIYNEQFF.

V gene TRBV7-2 combines with J gene TRBJ1-2; 8 nucleotides match TRBD1. Looked up from germline, CDR1 is SGHTA and CDR2 is FQGNSA. After removal of 1 base from V and 5 bases from J, the junction contained 6 bases not matched to a gene. The CDR3 runs 15 residues. CDR3 in amino acids: CASSLVGRGLYGYTF. In DNA form, the CDR3 reads TGTGCCAGCAGCTTAGTAGGCAGGGGGCTTTATGGCTACACCTTC. Based on the CDR3 plus reference TRBV7-2 and TRBJ1-2, the full variable domain is GAGVSQSPSNKVTEKGKDVELRCDPISGHTALYWYRQSLGQGLEFLIYFQGNSAPDKSGLPSDRFSAERTGGSVSTLTIQRTQQEDSAVYLCASSLVGRGLYGYTFGSGTRLTVV.

The table lists this clone with a few counts. The chain joins TRBV6-5 to TRBJ1-2, with a possible D match to TRBD1 (6 bases). Germline lookup yields CDR1 MNHEY and CDR2 SVGAGI. V was shortened by 4 bases and J by 4 bases, with 16 bases between the two germline ends. The CDR3 runs 15 residues. CDR3: CASSLQGGASYGYTF. DNA for the CDR3: TGTGCCAGCAGTTTACAAGGGGGGGCGAGCTATGGCTACACCTTC.

The chain carries TRBV5-1 and TRBJ2-3; TRBD1 matches at 10 bases. V lost 3 bases, J lost 3 bases, and 10 bases stayed unmatched. Germline CDR1 and CDR2: SGHRS and YFSETQ. The CDR3 sequence is 17 residues long. The CDR3 region has the DNA TGCGCCAGCAGCTCAAAACCGGGACAGGGGAGAACAGATACGCAGTATTTT. Its translation: CASSSKPGQGRTDTQYF. Full variable domain (missing parts from reference TRBV5-1 and TRBJ2-3): KAGVTQTPRYLIKTRGQQVTLSCSPISGHRSVSWYQQTPGQGLQFLFEYFSETQRNKGNFPGRFSGRQFSNSRSEMNVSTLELGDSALYLCASSSKPGQGRTDTQYFGPGTRLTVL.

The chain has TRBV7-3 and TRBJ2-1; 9 nucleotides agree with TRBD2. This CDR3 region has 16 residues. CDR1 SGHTA and CDR2 FQGTGA come from the germline V gene. V lost 7 bases, J lost 7 bases, and 14 bases stayed unmatched. The CDR3 sequence: CASTPSGRGGVNEQFF. The CDR3 DNA sequence: TGTGCCAGCACCCCCTCGGGGCGGGGGGGCGTAAATGAGCAGTTCTTC.

This rearrangement joins TRBV7-2 to TRBJ2-2; the D gene is possibly TRBD2 (6 bases). The CDR3 has 16 amino acids. V lost 1 base and J lost 5, with 14 bases in between. Germline V gene lookup returns CDR1 SGHTA and CDR2 FQGNSA. The DNA of the CDR3 is TGTGCCAGCAGCTTAGTGGAGGGGCGCGTGACCGGGGAGCTGTTTTTT. The encoded protein is CASSLVEGRVTGELFF.

A few counts support this clone. The chain has TRBV19 and TRBJ2-1; 8 nucleotides agree with TRBD1. CDR3 size: 16 residues. J gave up 3 bases and V 6 bases, and 10 bases lay outside the gene matches. Germline assignment: CDR1 LNHDA and CDR2 SQIVND (reference sequence). For the CDR3, the DNA is TGTGCCAGTAGCGAGGACAGGGTTTCCCACTACAATGAGCAGTTCTTC. Its translation is CASSEDRVSHYNEQFF. Full variable domain (outside the CDR3, taken from reference TRBV19 and TRBJ2-1): DGGITQSPKYLFRKEGQNVTLSCEQNLNHDAMYWYRQDPGQGLRLIYYSQIVNDFQKGDIAEGYSVSREKKESFPLTVTSAQKNPTAFYLCASSEDRVSHYNEQFFGPGTRLTVL.

This sequence joins TRBV7-2 and TRBJ1-2; D is undetermined. CDR3 size: 14 residues. The V and J ends lost 5 bases and 3 bases respectively, with 13 bases between them. The germline gives CDR1 SGHTA, CDR2 FQGNSA. In nucleotides, the CDR3 is TGTGCCAGCAGCGTAGGGAATTGGGACTATGGCTACACCTTC. Protein product: CASSVGNWDYGYTF.

The chain couples TRBV7-6 to TRBJ1-1; 7 nucleotides align to TRBD1. The CDR3 is 13 amino acids. Germline assignment: CDR1 SGHVS and CDR2 FNYEAQ. Unmatched junction bases numbered 4, after V lost 5 bases and J lost 4 bases. The DNA of the CDR3 is TGTGCCAGCAGCGGAAACAGGGGCACTGAAGCTTTCTTT. It encodes CASSGNRGTEAFF.

This chain's CDR3 is CASSRDHPFYEQYF. The CDR3 DNA reads as TGTGCCAGCAGCCGAGACCACCCATTCTACGAGCAGTACTTC. The gene calls are TRBV7-2 and TRBJ2-7, with D unresolved. Germline V lookup: CDR1 SGHTA, CDR2 FQGNSA. The CDR3 consists of 14 residues. Deletions cut 5 bases from V and 3 bases from J, with 14 bases between.

The rearrangement links TRBV5-1 to TRBJ2-3, with 11 bases aligning to TRBD2. The V gene end was trimmed by 5 bases and the J gene end by 4 bases; junction bases not matched to a gene: 9. The V gene's germline CDR1 is SGHRS and CDR2 YFSETQ. The CDR3 runs to 16 residues. The DNA of the CDR3 is TGCGCCAGCAGACGAGCGACTAGCGGGGAGCCAGATACGCAGTATTTT. It is translated as CASRRATSGEPDTQYF.

The chain carries TRBV7-2 and TRBJ2-7, with D possibly TRBD1 on 6 matching bases. The V end lost 5 bases, the J end lost 7 bases, and 15 bases lay between the germline ends. The CDR3 totals 13 residues. CDR1 is SGHTA, CDR2 FQGNSA, per germline. The CDR3 loop is CASSKQGVGEQYF. CDR3 sequence (DNA): TGTGCCAGCAGCAAACAGGGCGTAGGGGAGCAGTACTTC.